These 20 T cell receptor beta chains were all obtained from the same sample, sequenced in a study of OX40 agonist ivuxolimab in advanced cancers. Produced via immunoSEQ multiplex PCR; TCRdb's table is partial and in-frame only. The table records around 80,000 clones, approximately 84% of them present only once. The sequencing here drew on CD4+ or CD8+ T cells sorted from blood, taken in a trial of the OX40 agonist ivuxolimab. The receptors come from an adult with an advanced solid tumor such as melanoma, head and neck, liver or kidney cancer.

The genes are TRBV5-6 and TRBJ2-4; no firm D call. Trimming took 2 bases from V and 0 from J, leaving 6 bases between them. CDR1 is SGHDT, CDR2 YYEEEE, per germline. The CDR3 is 14 amino acids. The CDR3 region is CASSFPIAKNIQYF. The CDR3 DNA reads as TGTGCCAGCAGCTTCCCGATAGCCAAAAACATTCAGTACTTC.

The rearrangement joins TRBV7-9 to TRBJ2-3; TRBD1 aligns across 7 bases. With V trimmed by 1 base and J by 0 bases, 10 bases remained unmatched. The CDR3 consists of 18 residues. Looked up from germline, CDR1 is SEHNR and CDR2 is FQNEAQ (reference sequence). The CDR3 DNA follows: TGTGCCAGCAGCTTAGGTCAGACGGGACAGAGGAGCACAGATACGCAGTATTTT. Protein: CASSLGQTGQRSTDTQYF. Full variable domain (outside the CDR3, taken from reference TRBV7-9 and TRBJ2-3): DTGVSQNPRHKITKRGQNVTFRCDPISEHNRLYWYRQTLGQGPEFLTYFQNEAQLEKSRLLSDRFSAERPKGSFSTLEIQRTEQGDSAMYLCASSLGQTGQRSTDTQYFGPGTRLTVL.

The chain is built from TRBV7-2 and TRBJ2-1; D perhaps matches TRBD1 (5 bases). From germline, CDR1 is SGHTA and CDR2 FQGNSA. V was pared by 5 bases and J by 0 bases, with 11 bases between. This CDR3 has 15 residues. The CDR3 loop is CASSRQRSSYNEQFF. For the CDR3, the DNA is TGTGCCAGCAGCCGACAGCGAAGCTCCTACAATGAGCAGTTCTTC.

The chain uses TRBV27 and TRBJ2-7, with D perhaps TRBD2 (6 bases). V shed 5 bases and J shed 0 bases, with 14 bases lying between them. CDR3 length: 15 amino acids. CDR1 and CDR2 from the germline V gene are MNHEY and SMNVEV (reference sequence). CDR3 residues: CASSPPGGGSYEQYF. The CDR3 nucleotides are TGTGCCAGCAGTCCGCCCGGGGGTGGCTCCTACGAGCAGTACTTC.

This clone was counted a few times. J is TRBJ2-3 and V is TRBV7-9; D remains ambiguous. Looked up from germline, CDR1 is SEHNR and CDR2 is FQNEAQ (reference sequence). Trimming removed 4 bases at V and 2 bases at J, with 10 bases between. CDR3 length equals 14 residues. The CDR3 sequence is CASSYGTDTDTQYF. CDR3 coding DNA: TGTGCCAGCAGCTACGGCACGGACACAGATACGCAGTATTTT.

V and J are TRBV2 and TRBJ1-6, with D tentatively TRBD1 (6 bases). Trimming shortened V by 7 bases and J by 6 bases, and 19 bases separated the two germline ends. CDR3 length equals 16 residues. CDR1 and CDR2 (germline): SNHLY, FYNNEI. The CDR3 bases are TGTGCCAGCACCAACAGGGTCTACGGCAGTAATTCACCCCTCCACTTT. It translates to CASTNRVYGSNSPLHF.

This chain connects TRBV30 to TRBJ2-7, with D unclear. This CDR3 is built from 10 residues. Germline values: CDR1 GTSNPN, CDR2 SVGIG (reference sequence). V shed 1 base and J shed 12 bases, with 10 bases lying between them. The DNA of the CDR3 is TGTGCCTGGAGTGAGGGCAGGTGGTACTTC. It specifies CAWSEGRWYF. The variable domain in full, with the rest retrieved from reference TRBV30 and TRBJ2-7, is SQTIHQWPATLVQPVGSPLSLECTVEGTSNPNLYWYRQAAGRGLQLLFYSVGIGQISSEVPQNLSASRPQDRQFILSSKKLLLSDSGFYLCAWSEGRWYFGPGTRLTVT.

This chain links TRBV7-2 with TRBJ2-6, with D unresolved. V was trimmed by 3 bases and J by 2 bases, leaving 8 bases between them. Germline V gene sequence: CDR1 SGHTA, CDR2 FQGNSA. The CDR3 runs to 15 residues. The CDR3 DNA is TGTGCCAGCAGCTTGGTTGGGACTGGGGCCAACGTCCTGACTTTC. Its protein product is CASSLVGTGANVLTF.

V usage is TRBV6-5 and J usage is TRBJ2-7, with a possible D match to TRBD1 (5 bases). The CDR3 totals 14 residues. The germline CDR1 and CDR2 sequences are MNHEY and SVGAGI. V was shortened by 6 bases and J by 2 bases, with 14 bases between the two germline ends. CDR3 sequence reads: CASSFQGSPYEQYF. CDR3 coding DNA: TGTGCCAGCAGCTTCCAGGGTAGCCCCTACGAGCAGTACTTC.

This clone was counted between two and nine times. The chain joins TRBV9 to TRBJ1-1, with unresolved D. The V and J ends lost 0 bases and 5 bases respectively, with 5 bases between them. This CDR3 region has 12 residues. The germline V gene encodes CDR1 SGDLS and CDR2 YYNGEE. In DNA, the CDR3 is TGTGCCAGCAGCGTAGACGAAACTGAAGCTTTCTTT. Residues: CASSVDETEAFF.

This chain links TRBV5-1 with TRBJ2-5; 7 bases are a match to TRBD2. V was clipped by 4 bases and J by 5 bases; unmatched bases: 8. The germline V gene encodes CDR1 SGHRS and CDR2 YFSETQ. This CDR3 has 14 residues. The CDR3 is CASSPGGETETQYF. CDR3 DNA: TGCGCCAGCAGCCCTGGGGGGGAGACGGAGACCCAGTACTTC.

J is TRBJ2-7 and V is TRBV27; 15 bases line up with TRBD2. The J segment lost 1 base and the V segment lost 6 bases, leaving 10 bases of the junction unmatched. This CDR3 comprises 18 residues. Germline V gene lookup returns CDR1 MNHEY and CDR2 SMNVEV (reference sequence). In nucleotides, the CDR3 is TGTGCCAGCAGCCACGCGGGGACTAGCGGGGGGTTATCCTACGAGCAGTACTTC. This sequence encodes CASSHAGTSGGLSYEQYF.

This clone showed up just once. The genes are TRBV18 and TRBJ1-1, with no clear D. The ends were cut back, 3 bases at V and 6 bases at J, with 8 bases in the middle. Germline V gene lookup returns CDR1 KGHSH and CDR2 LQKENI. The CDR3 loop spans 12 amino acids. The CDR3 coding sequence is TGTGCCAGCTCACCTAACCCAGCTGAAGCTTTCTTT. It codes for CASSPNPAEAFF.

V and J are TRBV27 and TRBJ1-4; weak D call: TRBD1 (5 bases). Per the germline V gene, CDR1 is MNHEY and CDR2 is SMNVEV (reference sequence). The CDR3 runs to 14 residues. V was shortened by 5 bases and J by 7 bases, with 14 bases between the two germline ends. CDR3 protein: CASSTLGDGEKLFF. The CDR3 DNA reads TGTGCCAGCAGTACCCTAGGGGACGGTGAAAAACTGTTTTTT.

V usage is TRBV11-3 and J usage is TRBJ2-2; D might be TRBD2 (6 bases). Trimming took 5 bases from V and 8 from J, leaving 15 bases between them. The CDR3 has 14 amino acids. Germline CDR1 SGHNT, CDR2 YENEEA. CDR3 DNA: TGTGCCAGCAGCAATCCTCGGGGGTCTGGGGAGCTGTTTTTT. Protein product: CASSNPRGSGELFF.

As to this clone: Sequence at one end of the junction differs from germline and may be a read error. This chain links TRBV7-2 with TRBJ2-4; 14 bases line up with TRBD2. Germline CDR1 reads SGHTA; CDR2 reads FQGNSA. The CDR3 has 16 residues. The CDR3 DNA sequence: TGTGCCAGCAGTCCAACCCCGACTAGCGGGGGGGCTGTTCAACACTTC. Protein sequence: CASSPTPTSGGAVQHF.

The rearrangement uses TRBV28 and TRBJ1-1, with 10 bases fitting TRBD1. With V trimmed by 3 bases and J by 5 bases, 3 bases remained unmatched. Looked up from germline, CDR1 is MDHEN and CDR2 is SYDVKM. The CDR3 totals 14 residues. The CDR3 protein is CASSLRTGGTEAFF. For the CDR3, the DNA is TGTGCCAGCAGTTTGAGGACAGGGGGGACTGAAGCTTTCTTT. Variable domain in full (rest from reference TRBV28 and TRBJ1-1): DVKVTQSSRYLVKRTGEKVFLECVQDMDHENMFWYRQDPGLGLRLIYFSYDVKMKEKGDIPEGYSVSREKKERFSLILESASTNQTSMYLCASSLRTGGTEAFFGQGTRLTVV.

J is TRBJ1-1 and V is TRBV13; TRBD1 might be the D (6 bases). Trimming stripped 5 bases from V and 0 bases from J, with 16 bases between. The germline V gene encodes CDR1 PRHDT and CDR2 FYEKMQ (reference sequence). The CDR3 is 16 amino acids. The DNA of the CDR3 is TGTGCCAGCAGCGTACCTCCCGGGGGCATGAACACTGAAGCTTTCTTT. The encoded protein is CASSVPPGGMNTEAFF.

This chain links TRBV7-8 with TRBJ1-1; D gene uncertain. The CDR3 has 14 amino acids. V lost 2 bases to trimming and J lost 2 bases, with 9 bases between them. Germline assignment: CDR1 SGHVS and CDR2 FQNEAQ. The CDR3: CASSLLPGNTEAFF. CDR3 nucleotide sequence: TGTGCCAGCAGCTTACTCCCCGGAAACACTGAAGCTTTCTTT.

A word on this clone: This sample includes further DNA sequences coding for the same CDR3. The gene calls are TRBV6-5 and TRBJ2-5, with D maybe TRBD1 (6 bases). The CDR3 has 11 residues. V lost 6 bases and J 5 bases, leaving 7 bases between the germline ends. The V gene's germline CDR1 is MNHEY and CDR2 SVGAGI. The DNA for the CDR3 is TGTGCCAGCAGGGGGGCGGAGACCCAGTACTTC. It specifies CASRGAETQYF.